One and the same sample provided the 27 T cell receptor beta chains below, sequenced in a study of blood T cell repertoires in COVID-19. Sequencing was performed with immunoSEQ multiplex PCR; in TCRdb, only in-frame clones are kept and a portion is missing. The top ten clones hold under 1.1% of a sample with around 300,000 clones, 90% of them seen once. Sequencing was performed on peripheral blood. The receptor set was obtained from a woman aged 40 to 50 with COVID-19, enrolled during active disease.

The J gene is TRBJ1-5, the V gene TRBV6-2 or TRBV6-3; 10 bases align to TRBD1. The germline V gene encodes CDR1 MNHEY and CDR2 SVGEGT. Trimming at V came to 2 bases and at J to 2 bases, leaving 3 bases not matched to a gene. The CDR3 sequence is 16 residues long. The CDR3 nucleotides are TGTGCCAGCAGTTACGACGGGACAGGGGGCAATCAGCCCCAGCATTTT. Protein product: CASSYDGTGGNQPQHF.

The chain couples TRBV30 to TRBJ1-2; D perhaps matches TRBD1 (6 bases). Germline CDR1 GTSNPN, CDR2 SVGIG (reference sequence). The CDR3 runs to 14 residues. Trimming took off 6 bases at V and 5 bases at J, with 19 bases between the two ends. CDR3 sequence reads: CACTPQGSTYGYTF. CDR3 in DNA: TGTGCCTGCACCCCACAGGGCTCAACTTATGGCTACACCTTC.

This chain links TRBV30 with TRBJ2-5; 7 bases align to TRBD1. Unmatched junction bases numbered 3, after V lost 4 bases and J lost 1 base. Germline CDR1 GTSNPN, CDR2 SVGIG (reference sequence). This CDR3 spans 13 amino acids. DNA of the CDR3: TGTGCCTGGATGGGACAGTTCCAAGAGACCCAGTACTTC. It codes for CAWMGQFQETQYF.

The CDR3 region has the DNA TGTGCCAGCAGTGATTGGACTAGCGGGGGGGCGATCGGGGAGCTGTTTTTT. The encoded protein is CASSDWTSGGAIGELFF. V is TRBV2 and J is TRBJ2-2, with 15 nucleotides matching TRBD2. Germline values: CDR1 SNHLY, CDR2 FYNNEI. V shed 3 bases, J shed 7 bases, and the junction held 6 bases outside the gene matches. The CDR3 is 17 amino acids.

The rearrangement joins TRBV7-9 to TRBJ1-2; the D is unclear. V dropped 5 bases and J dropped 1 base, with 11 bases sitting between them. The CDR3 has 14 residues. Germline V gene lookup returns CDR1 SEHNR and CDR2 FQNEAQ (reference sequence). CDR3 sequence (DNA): TGTGCCAGCAGCCAAAGAGAGAATAACTATGGCTACACCTTC. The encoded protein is CASSQRENNYGYTF.

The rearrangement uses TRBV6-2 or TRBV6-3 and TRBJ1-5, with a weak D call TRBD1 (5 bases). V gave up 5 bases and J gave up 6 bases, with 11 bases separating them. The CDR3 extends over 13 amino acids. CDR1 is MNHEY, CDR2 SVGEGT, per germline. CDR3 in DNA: TGTGCCAGCAGTGATAGCAGGGCTCAGCCCCAGCATTTT. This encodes CASSDSRAQPQHF.

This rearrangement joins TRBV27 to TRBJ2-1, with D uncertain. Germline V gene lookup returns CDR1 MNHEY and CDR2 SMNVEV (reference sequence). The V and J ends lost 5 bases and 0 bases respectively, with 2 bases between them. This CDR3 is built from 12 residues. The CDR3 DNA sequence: TGTGCCAGCAGTCACTCCTACAATGAGCAGTTCTTC. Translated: CASSHSYNEQFF.

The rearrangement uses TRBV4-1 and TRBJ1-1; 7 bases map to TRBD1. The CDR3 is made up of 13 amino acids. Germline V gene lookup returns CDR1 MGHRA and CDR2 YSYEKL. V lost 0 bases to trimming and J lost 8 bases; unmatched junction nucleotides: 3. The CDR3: CASSQDQGQEAFF. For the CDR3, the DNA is TGCGCCAGCAGCCAAGATCAGGGACAGGAAGCTTTCTTT.

CDR3 protein: CASTPTGLTHEQYF. CDR3 bases: TGTGCCAGCACCCCGACAGGGCTGACCCACGAGCAGTACTTC. The chain uses TRBV6-5 and TRBJ2-7; 7 bases map to TRBD1. CDR1 and CDR2 (germline): MNHEY, SVGAGI. The CDR3 spans 14 residues. The V and J ends lost 7 bases and 5 bases, in that order; junction bases with no gene match: 11.

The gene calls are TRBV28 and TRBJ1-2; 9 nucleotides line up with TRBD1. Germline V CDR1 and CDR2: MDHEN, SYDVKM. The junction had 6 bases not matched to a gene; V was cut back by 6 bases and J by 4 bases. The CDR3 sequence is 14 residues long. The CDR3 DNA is TGTGCCAGCAGGTCCGACAGGGGGGCCTATGGCTACACCTTC. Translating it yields CASRSDRGAYGYTF.

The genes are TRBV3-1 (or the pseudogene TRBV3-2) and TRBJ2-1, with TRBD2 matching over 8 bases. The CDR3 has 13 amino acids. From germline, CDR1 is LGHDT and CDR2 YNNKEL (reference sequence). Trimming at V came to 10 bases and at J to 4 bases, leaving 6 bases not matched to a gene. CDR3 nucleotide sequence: TGTGCCAACCCCAGCGGGGGTTACAATGAGCAGTTCTTC. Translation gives CANPSGGYNEQFF.

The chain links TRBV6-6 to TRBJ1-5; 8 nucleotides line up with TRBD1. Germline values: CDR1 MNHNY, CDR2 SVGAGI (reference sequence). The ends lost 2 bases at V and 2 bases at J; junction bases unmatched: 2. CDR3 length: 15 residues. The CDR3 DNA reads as TGTGCCAGCAGTTACGACAGGGGAGGCAATCAGCCCCAGCATTTT. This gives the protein CASSYDRGGNQPQHF.

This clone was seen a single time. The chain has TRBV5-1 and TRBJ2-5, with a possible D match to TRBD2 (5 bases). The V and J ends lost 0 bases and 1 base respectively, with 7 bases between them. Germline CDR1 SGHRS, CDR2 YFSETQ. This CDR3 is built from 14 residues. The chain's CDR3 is CASSLDSGQETQYF. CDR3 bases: TGCGCCAGCAGCTTGGACAGCGGCCAAGAGACCCAGTACTTC.

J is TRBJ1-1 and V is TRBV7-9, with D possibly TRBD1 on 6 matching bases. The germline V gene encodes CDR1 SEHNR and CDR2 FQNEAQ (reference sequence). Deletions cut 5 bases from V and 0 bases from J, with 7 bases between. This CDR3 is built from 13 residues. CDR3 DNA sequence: TGTGCCAGCAGCAGACAGGTGAACACTGAAGCTTTCTTT. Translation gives CASSRQVNTEAFF. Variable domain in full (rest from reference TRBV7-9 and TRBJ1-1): DTGVSQNPRHKITKRGQNVTFRCDPISEHNRLYWYRQTLGQGPEFLTYFQNEAQLEKSRLLSDRFSAERPKGSFSTLEIQRTEQGDSAMYLCASSRQVNTEAFFGQGTRLTVV.

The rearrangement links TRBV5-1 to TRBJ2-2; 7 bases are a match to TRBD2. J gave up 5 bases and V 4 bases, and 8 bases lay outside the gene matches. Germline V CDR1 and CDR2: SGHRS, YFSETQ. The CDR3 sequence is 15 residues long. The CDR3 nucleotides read TGCGCCAGCAGCGCCGGGACTACCTTAACCGGGGAGCTGTTTTTT. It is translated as CASSAGTTLTGELFF.

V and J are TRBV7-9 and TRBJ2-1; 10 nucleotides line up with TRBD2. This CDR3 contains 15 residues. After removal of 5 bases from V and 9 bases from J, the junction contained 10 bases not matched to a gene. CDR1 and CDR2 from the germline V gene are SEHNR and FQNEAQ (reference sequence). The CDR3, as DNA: TGTGCCAGCAGCGCCCTAGCGGGAGATTTATCTGAGCAGTTCTTC. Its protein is CASSALAGDLSEQFF. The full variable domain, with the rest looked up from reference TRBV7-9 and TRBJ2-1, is DTGVSQNPRHKITKRGQNVTFRCDPISEHNRLYWYRQTLGQGPEFLTYFQNEAQLEKSRLLSDRFSAERPKGSFSTLEIQRTEQGDSAMYLCASSALAGDLSEQFFGPGTRLTVL.

This chain's CDR3 is CASSRQGDLQETQYF. In DNA, the CDR3 is TGTGCCAGTAGTAGACAGGGCGATCTACAAGAGACCCAGTACTTC. The rearrangement links TRBV19 to TRBJ2-5; 7 bases align to TRBD1. V shed 4 bases, J shed 2 bases, and the junction held 7 bases outside the gene matches. The germline gives CDR1 LNHDA, CDR2 SQIVND (reference sequence). There are 15 residues in the CDR3.

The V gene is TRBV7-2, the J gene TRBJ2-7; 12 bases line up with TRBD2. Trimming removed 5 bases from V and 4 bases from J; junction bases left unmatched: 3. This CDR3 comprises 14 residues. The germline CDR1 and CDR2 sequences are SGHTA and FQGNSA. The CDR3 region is CASSPSGGGYEQYF. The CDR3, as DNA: TGTGCCAGCAGCCCTAGCGGGGGGGGGTACGAGCAGTACTTC.

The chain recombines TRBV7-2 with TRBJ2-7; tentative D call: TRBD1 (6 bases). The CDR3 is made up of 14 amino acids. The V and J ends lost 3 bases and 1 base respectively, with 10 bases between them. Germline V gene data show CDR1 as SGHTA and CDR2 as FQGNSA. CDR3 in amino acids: CASSFGQLSYEQYF. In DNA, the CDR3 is TGTGCCAGCAGCTTCGGACAGTTGTCCTACGAGCAGTACTTC.

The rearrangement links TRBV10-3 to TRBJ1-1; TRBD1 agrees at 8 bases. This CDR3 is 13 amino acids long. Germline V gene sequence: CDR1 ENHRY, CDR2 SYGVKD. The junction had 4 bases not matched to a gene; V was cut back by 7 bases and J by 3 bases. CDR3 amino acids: CAIKETGDTEAFF. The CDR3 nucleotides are TGTGCCATCAAGGAGACAGGGGACACTGAAGCTTTCTTT.

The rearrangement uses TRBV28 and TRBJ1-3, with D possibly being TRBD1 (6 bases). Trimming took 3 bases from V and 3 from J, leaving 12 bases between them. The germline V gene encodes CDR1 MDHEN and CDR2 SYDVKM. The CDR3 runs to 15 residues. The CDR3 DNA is TGTGCCAGCAGTTTCTCTCTGGACAGTGGAAACACCATATATTTT. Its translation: CASSFSLDSGNTIYF. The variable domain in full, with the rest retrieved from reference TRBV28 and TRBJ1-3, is DVKVTQSSRYLVKRTGEKVFLECVQDMDHENMFWYRQDPGLGLRLIYFSYDVKMKEKGDIPEGYSVSREKKERFSLILESASTNQTSMYLCASSFSLDSGNTIYFGEGSWLTVV.

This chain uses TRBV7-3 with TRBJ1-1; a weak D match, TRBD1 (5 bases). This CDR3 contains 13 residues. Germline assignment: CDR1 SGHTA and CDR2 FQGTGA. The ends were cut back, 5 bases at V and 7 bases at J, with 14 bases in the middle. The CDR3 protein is CASSTGGKDEAFF. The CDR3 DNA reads TGTGCCAGCAGCACCGGGGGGAAGGATGAAGCTTTCTTT.

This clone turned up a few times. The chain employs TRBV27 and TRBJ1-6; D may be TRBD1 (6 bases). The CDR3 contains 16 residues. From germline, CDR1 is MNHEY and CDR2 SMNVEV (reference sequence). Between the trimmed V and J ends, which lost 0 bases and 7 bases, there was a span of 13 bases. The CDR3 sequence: CASSLSPRGLNSPLHF. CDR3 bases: TGTGCCAGCAGTTTATCGCCCAGGGGATTGAATTCACCCCTCCACTTT.

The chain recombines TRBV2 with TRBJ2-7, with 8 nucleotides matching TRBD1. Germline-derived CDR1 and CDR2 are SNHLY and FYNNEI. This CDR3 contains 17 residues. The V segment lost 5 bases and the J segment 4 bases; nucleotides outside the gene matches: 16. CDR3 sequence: CASSRDRTSIRGYEQYF. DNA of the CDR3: TGTGCCAGCAGTAGGGACAGGACAAGCATCAGGGGATACGAGCAGTACTTC.

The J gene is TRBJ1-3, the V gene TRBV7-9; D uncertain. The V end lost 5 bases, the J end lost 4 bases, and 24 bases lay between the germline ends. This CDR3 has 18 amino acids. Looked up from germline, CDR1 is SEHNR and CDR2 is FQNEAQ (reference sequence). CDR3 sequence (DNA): TGTGCCAGCAGCCCCCGGGGTTGGCCGCTGCCAAGAGGAAACACCATATATTTT. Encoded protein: CASSPRGWPLPRGNTIYF.

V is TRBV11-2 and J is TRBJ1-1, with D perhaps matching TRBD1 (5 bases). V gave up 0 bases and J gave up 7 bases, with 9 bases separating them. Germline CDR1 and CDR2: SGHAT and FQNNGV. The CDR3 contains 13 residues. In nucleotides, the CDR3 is TGTGCCAGCAGCTTAGATCGGGGGGATGAAGCTTTCTTT. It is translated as CASSLDRGDEAFF. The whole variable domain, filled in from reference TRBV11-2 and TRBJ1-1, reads EAGVAQSPRYKIIEKRQSVAFWCNPISGHATLYWYQQILGQGPKLLIQFQNNGVVDDSQLPKDRFSAERLKGVDSTLKIQPAKLEDSAVYLCASSLDRGDEAFFGQGTRLTVV.

The CDR3 bases are TGTGCCAGCAGCTTAATCGGTGGGCAGGGGGCGATGCGTTTTAGCTACACCTTC. As protein: CASSLIGGQGAMRFSYTF. The V call is TRBV7-2, the J call TRBJ1-2, with 8 bases matching TRBD1. The CDR3 totals 18 residues. The germline V gene encodes CDR1 SGHTA and CDR2 FQGNSA. The V segment lost 2 bases and the J segment 9 bases; nucleotides outside the gene matches: 20.